Following are 8 T cell receptor beta chains from one sample sequenced in a study of blood T cell repertoires in COVID-19. The table came from immunoSEQ multiplex PCR; TCRdb's copy has only in-frame clones and leaves some out. The repertoire includes over 55,000 clones, approximately 91% of them detected once, and under 3% sits in the top ten. Sequenced sample: peripheral blood. Every receptor here comes from a man aged 55 to 70 with acute or convalescent COVID-19.

V is TRBV14 and J is TRBJ1-1, with 9 bases lining up with TRBD1. The CDR3 is 14 residues long. V was pared by 4 bases and J by 4 bases, with 4 bases of the junction left unmatched. Per germline, CDR1 SGHDN and CDR2 FVKESK. The CDR3 spells CASSPRTGVTEAFF. The CDR3 bases are TGTGCCAGCAGCCCTCGGACAGGGGTCACTGAAGCTTTCTTT.

The rearrangement links TRBV9 to TRBJ2-3; D may be TRBD2 (5 bases). The germline gives CDR1 SGDLS, CDR2 YYNGEE. V gave up 2 bases and J gave up 6 bases, with 13 bases separating them. The CDR3 is 14 residues long. CDR3 coding DNA: TGTGCCAGCAGCGTTTTCGGGGTGGGGGATACGCAGTATTTT. Translation: CASSVFGVGDTQYF.

The chain combines TRBV30 with TRBJ2-1; a possible D gene is TRBD2 (6 bases). Trimming removed 4 bases from V and 4 bases from J, with 11 bases in between. The CDR3 totals 13 residues. Germline V gene lookup returns CDR1 GTSNPN and CDR2 SVGIG (reference sequence). The CDR3 DNA is TGTGCCTGGACCAGAGCGGGTTACAATGAGCAGTTCTTC. This gives the protein CAWTRAGYNEQFF.

V usage is TRBV3-1 (or the pseudogene TRBV3-2) and J usage is TRBJ2-5; perhaps TRBD2 as D (5 bases). V was clipped by 3 bases and J by 5 bases, with 10 bases between them. CDR1 LGHDT and CDR2 YNNKEL come from the germline V gene (reference sequence). The CDR3 is 13 residues long. Here the CDR3 reads CASSQLAGETQYF. Here the CDR3 DNA reads TGTGCCAGCAGCCAGCTAGCCGGGGAGACCCAGTACTTC.

The gene calls are TRBV6-5 and TRBJ2-7; D ambiguous. V lost 2 bases, J lost 7 bases, and 12 bases lay in between. The CDR3 contains 13 residues. The germline V gene has CDR1 MNHEY and CDR2 SVGAGI. CDR3 residues: CASSYVGDNEQYF. The CDR3 DNA reads as TGTGCCAGCAGTTACGTCGGTGACAATGAGCAGTACTTC.

The chain links TRBV12-5 to TRBJ1-5, with a tentative D call TRBD1 (5 bases). V dropped 7 bases and J dropped 2 bases, with 18 bases sitting between them. CDR1 is LGHNT, CDR2 FRNRAP, per germline. The CDR3 covers 16 residues. CDR3 loop: CASAPGGELGNQPQHF. In DNA, the CDR3 is TGTGCTAGTGCCCCCGGGGGTGAGTTGGGCAATCAGCCCCAGCATTTT. The entire variable domain, with the rest obtained from reference TRBV12-5 and TRBJ1-5, is as follows: DARVTQTPRHKVTEMGQEVTMRCQPILGHNTVFWYRQTMMQGLELLAYFRNRAPLDDSGMPKDRFSAEMPDATLATLKIQPSEPRDSAVYFCASAPGGELGNQPQHFGDGTRLSIL.

The J gene is TRBJ2-3, the V gene TRBV2, with 11 bases matching TRBD2. The CDR3 is 16 amino acids. The ends lost 6 bases at V and 2 bases at J; junction bases unmatched: 7. Per germline, CDR1 SNHLY and CDR2 FYNNEI. The CDR3 bases are TGTGCCAGCAGCGTGACTAGCGGGGCTCCCACAGATACGCAGTATTTT. Protein: CASSVTSGAPTDTQYF.

This chain joins TRBV19 and TRBJ1-1; TRBD1 is a possible D gene (5 bases). The CDR3 consists of 14 residues. V lost 3 bases to trimming and J lost 0 bases, with 8 bases between them. Germline V gene lookup returns CDR1 LNHDA and CDR2 SQIVND (reference sequence). The CDR3 loop reads CASSIPGLNTEAFF. CDR3 nucleotide sequence: TGTGCCAGTAGTATCCCAGGGCTGAACACTGAAGCTTTCTTT.